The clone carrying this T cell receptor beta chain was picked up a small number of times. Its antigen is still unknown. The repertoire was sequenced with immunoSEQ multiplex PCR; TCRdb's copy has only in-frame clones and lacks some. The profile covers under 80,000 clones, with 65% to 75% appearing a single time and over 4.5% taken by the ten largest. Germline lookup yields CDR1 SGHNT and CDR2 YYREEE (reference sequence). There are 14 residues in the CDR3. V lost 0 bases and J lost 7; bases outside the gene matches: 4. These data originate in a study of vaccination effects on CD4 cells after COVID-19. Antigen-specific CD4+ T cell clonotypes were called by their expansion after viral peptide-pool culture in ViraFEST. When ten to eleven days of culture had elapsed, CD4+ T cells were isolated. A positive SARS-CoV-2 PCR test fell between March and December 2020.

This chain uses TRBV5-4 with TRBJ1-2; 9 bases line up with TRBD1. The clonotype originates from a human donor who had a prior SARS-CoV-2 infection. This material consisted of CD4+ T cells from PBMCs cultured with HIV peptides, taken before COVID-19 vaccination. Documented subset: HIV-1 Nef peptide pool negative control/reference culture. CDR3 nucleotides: TGTGCCAGCAGCTTGGTAGGGACAGGGCTTGGCTACACCTTC. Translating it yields CASSLVGTGLGYTF.